A single count supports the clone carrying this T cell receptor beta chain. Its specificity is unknown. CDR3 size: 15 residues. Germline V lookup: CDR1 SGHRS, CDR2 YFSETQ. No infections or other immune events were documented during collection. These data are taken from a study of identifying expanded T cells in peripheral blood. General study points: Roughly 1.2 clones differed between technical replicates, versus around 15 and 19 over time.

TCRdb keeps only in-frame clones here, not all; method: immunoSEQ multiplex PCR. The repertoire has tens of thousands of clones, approximately 88% of them found once; the top ten carry 3% to 4%. This rearrangement joins TRBV5-1 to TRBJ2-1; possible D gene TRBD1, 6 bases. The source of this sequence is a person aged 18 to 70 in good health. The source material was blood. As DNA, the CDR3 is TGCGCAACGGGCGAATGGGACACCCTTAACAATGAGCAGTTCTTC. Protein product: CATGEWDTLNNEQFF. Filled out from reference TRBV5-1 and TRBJ2-1, the complete variable domain reads KAGVTQTPRYLIKTRGQQVTLSCSPISGHRSVSWYQQTPGQGLQFLFEYFSETQRNKGNFPGRFSGRQFSNSRSEMNVSTLELGDSALYLCATGEWDTLNNEQFFGPGTRLTVL.